The rows below give T cell receptor beta chains drawn from one sample of a study of blood T cell repertoires in COVID-19. Profiling relied on immunoSEQ multiplex PCR, and the TCRdb table lists in-frame clones only, not all of them. In the table there are some 80,000 clones, 70% to 90% of which are singletons. Input material: peripheral blood. The source of these receptors is a human donor in a cohort sampled during active COVID-19. Each CDR3 is given with its conserved first and last residue. D genes are given only for firm matches. Size tells how often a clone was seen (once, few, many) or the class of an expanded clone, and some rows leave it out.

13 | TRBJ2-1 | once | TRBV4-2 | . | TGTGCCAGCAGCCAAGGAGACAGAAATGAGCAGTTCTTC | CASSQGDRNEQFF
18 | TRBJ1-5 | once | TRBV5-6 | . | TGTGCCAGCAGCTTGGGGGGAACAGGGAGGGCGGCGGGTCAGCCCCAGCATTTT | CASSLGGTGRAAGQPQHF
13 | TRBJ2-2 | . | TRBV6-4 | . | TGTGCCAGCTCGAGCCAGAACACCGGGGAGCTGTTTTTT | CASSSQNTGELFF
15 | TRBJ2-7 | . | TRBV28 | . | TGTGCCAGCAGTTTGTCGGGGGTAAGCTCCTACGAGCAGTACTTC | CASSLSGVSSYEQYF
15 | TRBJ2-3 | . | TRBV27 | . | TGTGCCAGCAGTTTGGGCCACCCCAGCACAGATACGCAGTATTTT | CASSLGHPSTDTQYF
14 | TRBJ2-7 | . | TRBV27 | . | TGTGCCAGCAGACGACTAAGCCCCTCGGATGAGCAGTACTTC | CASRRLSPSDEQYF
16 | TRBJ1-1 | few | TRBV6-1 | . | TGTGCCAGCAGTGTCTCACGGGGGTGGGGGAACACTGAAGCTTTCTTT | CASSVSRGWGNTEAFF
15 | TRBJ2-7 | . | TRBV15 | TRBD1 | TGTGCCACCACTCCCAGGGGGCAATCAACCTACGAGCAGTACTTC | CATTPRGQSTYEQYF
16 | TRBJ1-2 | . | TRBV3-1/TRBV3-2 | TRBD1 | TGTGCCAGCTTCCGGACAGGGCCGGGGCCCTCATATGGCTACACCTTC | CASFRTGPGPSYGYTF
14 | TRBJ1-4 | . | TRBV27 | . | TGTGCCAGCAGTTTCACAGGGCGAGGGGAAAAACTGTTTTTT | CASSFTGRGEKLFF
18 | TRBJ1-2 | . | TRBV27 | TRBD1 | TGTGCCAGCAGTTTAAGGGACAGGGGCTCCAATGAGGCTTGGGGCTACACCTTC | CASSLRDRGSNEAWGYTF
14 | TRBJ1-1 | . | TRBV9 | . | TGTGCCAGCAGTGGGGGACACACGAACACTGAAGCTTTCTTT | CASSGGHTNTEAFF
16 | TRBJ2-1 | . | TRBV29-1 | . | TGCAGCGTTGTTCGAGGGGGAGGGGCCGGCTACAATGAGCAGTTCTTC | CSVVRGGGAGYNEQFF
14 | TRBJ2-4 | once | TRBV5-1 | . | TGCGCCAGCAGCTTGAGCACAGCCAAAAACATTCAGTACTTC | CASSLSTAKNIQYF
15 | TRBJ1-2 | . | TRBV9 | TRBD1 | TGTGCCAGCAGCGTAGCGGGACAGGGGTTACATGGCTACACCTTC | CASSVAGQGLHGYTF
14 | TRBJ2-3 | . | TRBV18 | . | TGTGCCAGCTCCCCCTGGCCTAGCACAGATACGCAGTATTTT | CASSPWPSTDTQYF
12 | TRBJ1-4 | . | TRBV30 | . | TGTGCCGGAAGACAGGATAATGAAAAACTGTTTTTT | CAGRQDNEKLFF
16 | TRBJ1-5 | . | TRBV28 | TRBD1 | TGTGCCAGCAGTTTACCGACAGGGGCTAGCAATCAGCCCCAGCATTTT | CASSLPTGASNQPQHF
13 | TRBJ2-7 | once | TRBV19 | . | TGTGCCAGTAGTATGGGCCGAGCCTACGAGCAGTACTTC | CASSMGRAYEQYF
14 | TRBJ2-1 | . | TRBV9 | . | TGTGCCAGCAGCGTCAGAGGAGGAAAAAATGAGCAGTTCTTC | CASSVRGGKNEQFF
17 | TRBJ1-2 | . | TRBV13 | TRBD1 | TGTGCCAGCAGCTTAGTTGGGACAGGCTACCTTGGCTATGGCTACACCTTC | CASSLVGTGYLGYGYTF
14 | TRBJ2-5 | . | TRBV24-1 | TRBD1 | TGTGCCACCAGTGATACGGGACAGAAAGAGACCCAGTACTTC | CATSDTGQKETQYF
15 | TRBJ2-2 | . | TRBV28 | TRBD1 | TGTGCCAGCAGAAGTCCCGGGACAGGAGGCGGGGAGCTGTTTTTT | CASRSPGTGGGELFF
13 | TRBJ2-3 | . | TRBV7-9 | TRBD2 | TGTGCCAGCAGCCTATGGGGAGGGGATACGCAGTATTTT | CASSLWGGDTQYF
15 | TRBJ1-6 | once | TRBV28 | . | TGTGCCAGCAGTTTCACGGTCTCCTATAATTCACCCCTCCACTTT | CASSFTVSYNSPLHF
15 | TRBJ2-7 | . | TRBV5-1 | TRBD1 | TGCGCCAGCAGCTTGGTGGGACAGGGATCGGACGAGCAGTACTTC | CASSLVGQGSDEQYF
15 | TRBJ1-1 | . | TRBV7-2 | . | TGTGCCAGCAGCTTAGCGCTGGGGAGGGAGACTGAAGCTTTCTTT | CASSLALGRETEAFF
15 | TRBJ2-1 | . | TRBV4-1 | . | TGCGCCAGCAGCCCGAGTATCGGCTCCTACAATGAGCAGTTCTTC | CASSPSIGSYNEQFF
14 | TRBJ1-3 | . | TRBV19 | . | TGTGCCAGTAGTATATCACAGACTGGAAACACCATATATTTT | CASSISQTGNTIYF
13 | TRBJ1-2 | . | TRBV29-1 | . | TGCAGCGTTGAATCCCCGAAACTCCATGGCTACACCTTC | CSVESPKLHGYTF
19 | TRBJ2-6 | . | TRBV28 | TRBD1 | TGTGCCAGCAGTTTACAGGACAGGGGGATCTCGGTTGGGGCCAACGTCCTGACTTTC | CASSLQDRGISVGANVLTF
16 | TRBJ2-2 | . | TRBV24-1 | TRBD2 | TGTGCCACCAGTGATCCTAGCGGGGGGAACACCGGGGAGCTGTTTTTT | CATSDPSGGNTGELFF
15 | TRBJ2-5 | once | TRBV15 | TRBD2 | TGTGCCACCAGGTCCCAGCGGGAGAACTGGGAGACCCAGTACTTC | CATRSQRENWETQYF
14 | TRBJ1-2 | . | TRBV3-1/TRBV3-2 | . | TGTGCCAGCAGCGTATCGTTGGCAAACTATGGCTACACCTTC | CASSVSLANYGYTF
13 | TRBJ1-1 | . | TRBV16 | . | TGTGCCAGCAGCCAGGGGGCAGTCACTGAAGCTTTCTTT | CASSQGAVTEAFF
13 | TRBJ2-7 | . | TRBV5-1 | TRBD1 | TGCGCCAGCAGTTGGACAGGGACCTACGAGCAGTACTTC | CASSWTGTYEQYF
15 | TRBJ1-2 | . | TRBV28 | . | TGTGCCAGCAGTTTAAGCGGGGCCGCCAACTATGGCTACACCTTC | CASSLSGAANYGYTF
19 | TRBJ2-1 | many | TRBV4-1 | TRBD2 | TGCGCCAGCAGCCATCCGGGACTAGCGGGAGGGCCACAGTTCAATGAGCAGTTCTTC | CASSHPGLAGGPQFNEQFF
15 | TRBJ2-1 | . | TRBV7-3 | TRBD2 | TGTGCCAGCAGCTCCCGGACTAGCGGAAACAATGAGCAGTTCTTC | CASSSRTSGNNEQFF
14 | TRBJ1-5 | . | TRBV7-8 | TRBD1 | TGTGCCAGCAGCCTCGACAGGGACCATCAGCCCCAGCATTTT | CASSLDRDHQPQHF
17 | TRBJ2-5 | . | TRBV21-1 | . | TGTGCCAGCAGCACGCTAGCGGGAGGGGACAGACAAGAGACCCAGTACTTC | CASSTLAGGDRQETQYF
14 | TRBJ1-2 | . | TRBV7-8 | . | TGTGCCAGCAGCTCCACCCACGGGGGGCATGGCTACACCTTC | CASSSTHGGHGYTF
13 | TRBJ2-7 | . | TRBV6-5 | . | TGTGCCAGCCATAGAGGGCCGTCCTACGAGCAGTACTTC | CASHRGPSYEQYF
15 | TRBJ1-4 | . | TRBV28 | . | TGTGCCAGCGGGAGCGGTCGCCCCACTAATGAAAAACTGTTTTTT | CASGSGRPTNEKLFF
15 | TRBJ2-1 | . | TRBV27 | . | TGTGCCAGCAGTCCCCCACCACTAGGGTCCAATGAGCAGTTCTTC | CASSPPPLGSNEQFF
11 | TRBJ1-1 | . | TRBV5-5 | TRBD1 | TGTGCCAGCAGCTTGGAGGGGGCCGCTTTCTTT | CASSLEGAAFF
16 | TRBJ2-7 | once | TRBV18 | TRBD1 | TGTGCCAGCTCACCACGGAACTGGCAGGGGGCCTCCGAGCAGTACTTC | CASSPRNWQGASEQYF
13 | TRBJ1-5 | . | TRBV7-2 | TRBD1 | TGTGCCAGCAGTCTGGACAGGGAGCAGCCCCAGCATTTT | CASSLDREQPQHF
14 | TRBJ1-1 | . | TRBV9 | . | TGTGCCAGCACCCGGGTCGGAGGGAACACTGAAGCTTTCTTT | CASTRVGGNTEAFF
16 | TRBJ2-5 | . | TRBV9 | TRBD2 | TGTGCCAGCAGCGTAGGGACTAGCGGGCCGGTTGAGACCCAGTACTTC | CASSVGTSGPVETQYF
15 | TRBJ2-5 | . | TRBV5-5 | . | TGTGCCAGCAGCTTGGGCGGGACTTCCCTCGGGACCCAGTACTTC | CASSLGGTSLGTQYF
13 | TRBJ2-5 | . | TRBV7-7 | TRBD1 | TGTGCTAGCAGCCCCGACAGGGCAGAGACCCAGTACTTC | CASSPDRAETQYF